The 16 T cell receptor beta chains reported below all come from one sample, sequenced in a study of brain metastases from non-small cell lung cancer. This table comes from immunoSEQ multiplex PCR, and its TCRdb copy is limited to in-frame clones, with some not included. Of 760 or so clones in the sample, approximately 91% are singletons; the top ten hold around 7%. The sequencing sample was made of tissue from a brain metastasis. These receptors were taken from a donor older than 35 with non-small cell lung cancer.

This clone was counted between two and nine times. This rearrangement joins TRBV4-1 to TRBJ2-1, with D unclear. The CDR3 has 14 residues. CDR1 is MGHRA and CDR2 is YSYEKL in the germline V gene. Trimming took 6 bases from V and 7 from J, leaving 16 bases between them. This CDR3 reads CASRKNDFANEQFF. CDR3 DNA: TGCGCCAGCAGAAAAAACGATTTCGCGAATGAGCAGTTCTTC.

The chain couples TRBV2 to TRBJ1-5; 8 bases align to TRBD1. Germline V gives CDR1 SNHLY, CDR2 FYNNEI. With 9 bases clipped from V and 7 bases from J, the junction kept 11 bases outside the gene matches. The CDR3 contains 14 residues. CDR3 bases: TGTGCCAGGGGGGGACAGGACAGAAACCAGCCCCAGCATTTT. The encoded protein is CARGGQDRNQPQHF.

The chain uses TRBV29-1 and TRBJ2-1, with 8 bases aligning to TRBD2. V lost 0 bases and J lost 6; bases outside the gene matches: 1. The germline CDR1 and CDR2 sequences are SQVTM and ANQGSEA. CDR3 length equals 13 residues. The CDR3 loop is CSVEDGGANEQFF. CDR3 nucleotide sequence: TGCAGCGTTGAAGACGGGGGGGCCAATGAGCAGTTCTTC.

CDR3: CASSRVGGPFSGNTIYF. As DNA, the CDR3 is TGCGCCAGCAGTCGGGTCGGGGGCCCTTTCTCTGGAAACACCATATATTTT. V gene TRBV23-1 combines with J gene TRBJ1-3; D is possibly TRBD1 (6 bases). TRBV23-1 is placed among ORFs of uncertain function. V gave up 4 bases and J gave up 0 bases, with 16 bases separating them. CDR3 length: 17 residues.

The rearrangement joins TRBV2 to TRBJ2-1, with no clear D. The germline V gene has CDR1 SNHLY and CDR2 FYNNEI. CDR3 length equals 12 residues. Trimming removed 7 bases from V and 3 bases from J, with 7 bases in between. The chain's CDR3 is CASTFLYNEQFF. The CDR3 DNA sequence: TGTGCCAGCACGTTCCTCTACAATGAGCAGTTCTTC.

This clone occurred once. V and J are TRBV7-9 and TRBJ2-5; 9 nucleotides line up with TRBD1. Trimming at V came to 2 bases and at J to 5 bases, leaving 6 bases not matched to a gene. This CDR3 is 15 amino acids long. Germline assignment: CDR1 SEHNR and CDR2 FQNEAQ (reference sequence). The CDR3 bases are TGTGCCAGCAGCTTAAAAACAGGGGGCTGGGAGACCCAGTACTTC. Its translation: CASSLKTGGWETQYF.

V gene TRBV7-2 combines with J gene TRBJ2-3, with D tentatively TRBD1 (6 bases). Germline CDR1 reads SGHTA; CDR2 reads FQGNSA. Deletions cut 1 base from V and 8 bases from J, with 16 bases between. The CDR3 runs 15 residues. This CDR3 reads CASSLEGVALATQYF. CDR3 nucleotide sequence: TGTGCCAGCAGCTTAGAGGGGGTAGCTTTGGCTACGCAGTATTTT.

This clone came up a few times. As DNA, the CDR3 is TGTGCCAGCAGCTCCCAGGTGGGGGAAAAACTGTTTTTT. This gives the protein CASSSQVGEKLFF. The chain recombines TRBV5-4 with TRBJ1-4; no clear D. The V gene's germline CDR1 is SGHNT and CDR2 YYREEE (reference sequence). There are 13 residues in the CDR3. V was clipped by 3 bases and J by 8 bases, with 11 bases between them. The entire variable domain, with the rest obtained from reference TRBV5-4 and TRBJ1-4, is as follows: ETGVTQSPTHLIKTRGQQVTLRCSSQSGHNTVSWYQQALGQGPQFIFQYYREEENGRGNFPPRFSGLQFPNYSSELNVNALELDDSALYLCASSSQVGEKLFFGSGTQLSVL.

CDR3 in DNA: TGTGCCAGCGGCACTAGCGGGGCGGAGACCCAGTACTTC. Its translation is CASGTSGAETQYF. The chain couples TRBV12-3 or TRBV12-4 to TRBJ2-5; 10 nucleotides agree with TRBD2. The CDR3 covers 13 residues. Trimming removed 8 bases from V and 5 bases from J; junction bases left unmatched: 5.

The chain carries TRBV6-5 and TRBJ1-1, with D unresolved. CDR1 and CDR2 (germline): MNHEY, SVGAGI. Between the trimmed V and J ends, which lost 0 bases and 3 bases, there was a span of 14 bases. This CDR3 spans 16 amino acids. The CDR3 bases are TGTGCCAGCAGTTACTCATACTTGGACGCCTACACTGAAGCTTTCTTT. Protein sequence: CASSYSYLDAYTEAFF.

Details on this clone: The junction does not match germline at one end; this may be a read error. In the same sample, other DNA sequences code for this CDR3. The CDR3 sequence is CASSLGGGGNQPQHF. In DNA, the CDR3 is TGTGCCAGCAGCTTAGGGGGTGGCGGCAATCAGCCTCAGCATTTT. This rearrangement joins TRBV7-2 to TRBJ1-5, with unresolved D. Germline loops: CDR1 SGHTA, CDR2 FQGNSA. The CDR3 totals 15 residues.

The V gene is TRBV11-3, the J gene TRBJ1-1; D unclear. This CDR3 is built from 13 residues. The V gene lost 3 bases and the J gene lost 1 base, with 6 bases spanning the gap. CDR1 SGHNT and CDR2 YENEEA come from the germline V gene. This CDR3 reads CASSFSTNTEAFF. CDR3 nucleotides: TGTGCCAGCAGCTTCTCAACGAACACTGAAGCTTTCTTT.

Remarks on this clone: At one boundary the junction diverges from the germline segment, which might be a read error. The chain couples TRBV6-1 to TRBJ1-2; D is unclear. Germline V gene sequence: CDR1 MNHNS, CDR2 SASEGT. CDR3 size: 15 residues. CDR3 DNA: TGTACCAGCAGTGAACTCTTCTTAACGGACTATGGCTACACCTTC. Residues: CTSSELFLTDYGYTF.

V is TRBV2 and J is TRBJ2-7, with TRBD1 matching 12 bases. V shed 7 bases, J shed 5 bases, and the junction held 9 bases outside the gene matches. There are 15 residues in the CDR3. Germline V gene lookup returns CDR1 SNHLY and CDR2 FYNNEI. CDR3 protein: CASKSGTGGMDEQYF. CDR3 sequence (DNA): TGTGCCAGCAAATCCGGGACAGGGGGCATGGACGAGCAGTACTTC.

J is TRBJ2-5 and V is TRBV19; the match to TRBD2 covers 9 bases. Trimming took 5 bases from V and 2 from J; bases not matched to a gene: 9. CDR3 size: 16 residues. The germline CDR1 and CDR2 sequences are LNHDA and SQIVND (reference sequence). This CDR3 is CASSAGLAGSQETQYF. In nucleotides, the CDR3 is TGTGCCAGTAGTGCCGGTCTAGCGGGGTCTCAAGAGACCCAGTACTTC. Full variable domain (outside the CDR3, taken from reference TRBV19 and TRBJ2-5): DGGITQSPKYLFRKEGQNVTLSCEQNLNHDAMYWYRQDPGQGLRLIYYSQIVNDFQKGDIAEGYSVSREKKESFPLTVTSAQKNPTAFYLCASSAGLAGSQETQYFGPGTRLLVL.

The chain has TRBV2 and TRBJ1-1; the D gene is possibly TRBD1 (6 bases). Germline CDR1 SNHLY, CDR2 FYNNEI. Trimming shortened V by 6 bases and J by 4 bases, and 18 bases separated the two germline ends. There are 15 residues in the CDR3. The CDR3: CASRSYGGRGTEAFF. CDR3 DNA sequence: TGTGCCAGCAGATCATACGGGGGCAGGGGCACTGAAGCTTTCTTT.